Each of the 10 T cell receptor beta chains below was sequenced from the same sample in a study of cytomegalovirus exposure and HLA in healthy donors. The PCR made use of 60 Vbeta and 13 Jbeta primers. The table came from immunoSEQ multiplex PCR; TCRdb's copy has only in-frame clones and leaves some out. The sample records 66,000 or so clones, roughly 90% being singletons. The sequencing sample was made of PBMCs. All receptors derive from a man aged 30 to 45 in good health and CMV-seropositive.

The chain is built from TRBV5-3 and TRBJ2-7; a weak D match, TRBD2 (6 bases). TRBV5-3 is given ORF status, its function remaining uncertain. The CDR3 is 16 amino acids. V gave up 1 base and J gave up 1 base, with 15 bases separating them. The CDR3 here is CARSLYYGRRSYEQYF. CDR3 nucleotides: TGTGCCAGAAGCTTGTATTACGGGAGAAGGTCCTACGAGCAGTACTTC.

The chain employs TRBV6-1 and TRBJ2-5, with D possibly being TRBD1 (5 bases). TRBJ2-7 matches the DNA end more closely, so the J call is doubtful. The CDR3 is 16 residues long. Germline CDR1 reads MNHNS; CDR2 reads SASEGT. CDR3 nucleotide sequence: TGTGCCAGCAGTGAAATCAGGGTCCGTACTTCCTACGAGCAGTACTTC. Translating it yields CASSEIRVRTSYEQYF.

CDR3 in amino acids: CASSNHPGQSSGNTIYF. The CDR3 bases are TGCGCCAGCAGCAACCATCCGGGACAGTCATCTGGAAACACCATATATTTT. The chain uses TRBV5-1 and TRBJ1-3; 7 bases are a match to TRBD1. The CDR3 totals 17 residues. Trimming took 4 bases from V and 1 from J; bases not matched to a gene: 11. The germline V gene encodes CDR1 SGHRS and CDR2 YFSETQ.

The chain is built from TRBV7-6 and TRBJ1-3; D may be TRBD1 (6 bases). This CDR3 is 16 amino acids long. The germline V gene encodes CDR1 SGHVS and CDR2 FNYEAQ. Trimming removed 2 bases at V and 4 bases at J, with 15 bases between. CDR3 coding DNA: TGTGCCAGCAGCTTAAGAGGGGGAACGGGAGGAAACACCATATATTTT. Protein: CASSLRGGTGGNTIYF.

This clone turned up a few times. This rearrangement joins TRBV15 to TRBJ2-3, with no clear D. The length of the CDR3 is 12 residues. Germline CDR1 is LNHNV and CDR2 is YYDKDF (reference sequence). V was pared by 5 bases and J by 5 bases, with 8 bases between. CDR3: CATSPLGDTQYF. CDR3 DNA sequence: TGTGCCACCAGCCCCCTCGGAGATACGCAGTATTTT. The full variable domain, with the rest looked up from reference TRBV15 and TRBJ2-3, is DAMVIQNPRYQVTQFGKPVTLSCSQTLNHNVMYWYQQKSSQAPKLLFHYYDKDFNNEADTPDNFQSRRPNTSFCFLDIRSPGLGDTAMYLCATSPLGDTQYFGPGTRLTVL.

As regards this clone: The junction does not match germline at one end; this may be a read error. The genes are TRBV7-9 and TRBJ1-4; a possible D gene is TRBD1 (5 bases). The CDR3 is 14 residues long. The germline V gene encodes CDR1 SEHNR and CDR2 FQNEAQ (reference sequence). The CDR3 reads CSSSFGTLNEKLFF. The CDR3 nucleotides read TGTTCCAGCAGCTTCGGGACTTTAAATGAAAAACTGTTTTTT.

The CDR3 spells CASHHDRSTDTQYF. Here the CDR3 DNA reads TGTGCCTCACATCATGACAGAAGCACAGATACGCAGTATTTT. The chain is built from TRBV6-5 and TRBJ2-3, with D tentatively TRBD1 (5 bases). The V gene lost 11 bases and the J gene lost 0 bases, with 15 bases spanning the gap. CDR1 and CDR2 from the germline V gene are MNHEY and SVGAGI. The CDR3 spans 14 residues.

The gene calls are TRBV5-1 and TRBJ2-7; 11 nucleotides line up with TRBD2. CDR3 length equals 15 residues. The V and J ends lost 3 bases and 4 bases, in that order; junction bases with no gene match: 6. CDR1 SGHRS and CDR2 YFSETQ come from the germline V gene. CDR3: CASSSSSGRHYEQYF. The DNA for the CDR3 is TGCGCCAGCAGCTCCTCTAGCGGGAGGCATTACGAGCAGTACTTC. Using reference TRBV5-1 and TRBJ2-7 for the parts outside the CDR3, the full variable domain is KAGVTQTPRYLIKTRGQQVTLSCSPISGHRSVSWYQQTPGQGLQFLFEYFSETQRNKGNFPGRFSGRQFSNSRSEMNVSTLELGDSALYLCASSSSSGRHYEQYFGPGTRLTVT.

The V call is TRBV7-9, the J call TRBJ2-3, with 8 bases identical to TRBD1. The CDR3 loop spans 15 amino acids. Per germline, CDR1 SEHNR and CDR2 FQNEAQ (reference sequence). Trimming took 0 bases from V and 2 from J; bases not matched to a gene: 1. CDR3 coding DNA: TGTGCCAGCAGCTTAGCGACAGGGGTCACAGATACGCAGTATTTT. Residues: CASSLATGVTDTQYF.

The rearrangement links TRBV7-2 to TRBJ2-7, with TRBD2 identical over 10 bases. The germline gives CDR1 SGHTA, CDR2 FQGNSA. CDR3 length equals 15 residues. V was pared by 5 bases and J by 2 bases, with 6 bases of the junction left unmatched. The CDR3 loop is CASSLTSGITYEQYF. CDR3 bases: TGTGCCAGCAGCCTAACTAGCGGGATTACCTACGAGCAGTACTTC. The full variable domain, in which reference TRBV7-2 and TRBJ2-7 provide the parts outside the CDR3, is GAGVSQSPSNKVTEKGKDVELRCDPISGHTALYWYRQSLGQGLEFLIYFQGNSAPDKSGLPSDRFSAERTGGSVSTLTIQRTQQEDSAVYLCASSLTSGITYEQYFGPGTRLTVT.